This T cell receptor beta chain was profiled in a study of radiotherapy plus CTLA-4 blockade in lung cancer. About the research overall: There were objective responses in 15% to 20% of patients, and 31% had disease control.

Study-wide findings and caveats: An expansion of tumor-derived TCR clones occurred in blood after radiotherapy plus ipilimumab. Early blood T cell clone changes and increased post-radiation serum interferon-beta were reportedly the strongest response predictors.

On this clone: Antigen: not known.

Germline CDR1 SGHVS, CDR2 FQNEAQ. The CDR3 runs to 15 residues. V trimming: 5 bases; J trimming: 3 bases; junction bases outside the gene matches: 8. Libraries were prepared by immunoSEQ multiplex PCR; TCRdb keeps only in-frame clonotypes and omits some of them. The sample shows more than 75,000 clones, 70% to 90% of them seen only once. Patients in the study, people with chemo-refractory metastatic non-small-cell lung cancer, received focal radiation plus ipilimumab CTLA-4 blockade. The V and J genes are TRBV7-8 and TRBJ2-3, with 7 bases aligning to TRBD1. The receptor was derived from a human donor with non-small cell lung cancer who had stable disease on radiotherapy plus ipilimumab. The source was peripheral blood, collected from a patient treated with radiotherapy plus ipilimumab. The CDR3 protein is CASSLRGQPTDTQYF. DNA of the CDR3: TGTGCCAGCAGCCTTCGGGGACAGCCTACAGATACGCAGTATTTT.